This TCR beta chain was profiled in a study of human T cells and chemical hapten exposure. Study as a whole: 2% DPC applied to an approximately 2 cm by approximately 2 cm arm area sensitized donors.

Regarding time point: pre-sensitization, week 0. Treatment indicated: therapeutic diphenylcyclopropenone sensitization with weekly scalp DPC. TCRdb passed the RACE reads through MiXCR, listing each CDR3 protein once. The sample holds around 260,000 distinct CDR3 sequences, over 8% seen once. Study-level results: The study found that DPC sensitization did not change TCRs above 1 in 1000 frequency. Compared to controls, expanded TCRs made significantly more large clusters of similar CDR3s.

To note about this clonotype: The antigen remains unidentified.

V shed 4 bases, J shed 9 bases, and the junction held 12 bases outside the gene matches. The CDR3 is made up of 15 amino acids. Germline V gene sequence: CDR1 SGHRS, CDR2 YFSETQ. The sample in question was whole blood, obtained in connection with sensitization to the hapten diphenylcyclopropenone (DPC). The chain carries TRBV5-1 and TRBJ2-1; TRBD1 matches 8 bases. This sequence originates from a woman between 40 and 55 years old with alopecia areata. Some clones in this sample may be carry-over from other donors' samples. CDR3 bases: TGCGCCAGCAGCGAGGGACAGGTGAATTTAAGTGAGCAGTTCTTC. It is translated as CASSEGQVNLSEQFF. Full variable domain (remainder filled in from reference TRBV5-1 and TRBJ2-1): KAGVTQTPRYLIKTRGQQVTLSCSPISGHRSVSWYQQTPGQGLQFLFEYFSETQRNKGNFPGRFSGRQFSNSRSEMNVSTLELGDSALYLCASSEGQVNLSEQFFGPGTRLTVL.